The 22 T cell receptor beta chains below were found in one sample sequenced in a study of cytomegalovirus exposure and HLA in healthy donors. The PCR was carried out with 60 Vbeta primers and 13 Jbeta primers. Assay: immunoSEQ multiplex PCR; the TCRdb copy retains only in-frame clones and omits some. The sample includes 150,000 to 200,000 clones, around 85% of them seen just once. The sequencing input was PBMCs. The receptors were gathered from a woman aged 45 to 65 in good health and CMV-seronegative.

As concerns this clone: At one boundary the junction diverges from the germline segment, which might be a read error. This chain joins TRBV6-6 and TRBJ2-7, with 13 bases fitting TRBD2. Germline V gives CDR1 MNHNY, CDR2 SVGAGI (reference sequence). This CDR3 has 15 amino acids. The CDR3 nucleotides read TGTGTCAGCAGACTCGGGACTAGCGGGGCCTACGAGCAGTACTTC. Amino acids: CVSRLGTSGAYEQYF.

This clone was picked up one time. The chain joins TRBV28 to TRBJ2-2, with 11 bases fitting TRBD2. CDR1 is MDHEN and CDR2 is SYDVKM in the germline V gene. V trimming: 2 bases; J trimming: 1 base; junction bases outside the gene matches: 12. This CDR3 is 20 amino acids long. The CDR3, as DNA: TGTGCCAGCAGTTTAGAGTTGCGGCTAGCGGGAGGTAAGAACACCGGGGAGCTGTTTTTT. Amino acid sequence: CASSLELRLAGGKNTGELFF. Full variable domain (remainder filled in from reference TRBV28 and TRBJ2-2): DVKVTQSSRYLVKRTGEKVFLECVQDMDHENMFWYRQDPGLGLRLIYFSYDVKMKEKGDIPEGYSVSREKKERFSLILESASTNQTSMYLCASSLELRLAGGKNTGELFFGEGSRLTVL.

The chain is built from TRBV5-1 and TRBJ2-1; 14 nucleotides align to TRBD2. Germline V gene sequence: CDR1 SGHRS, CDR2 YFSETQ. Trimming removed 4 bases from V and 7 bases from J; junction bases left unmatched: 7. CDR3 length: 16 residues. DNA of the CDR3: TGCGCCAGCAGCCTTCGCGGGACTAGCGGGAGTAATGAGCAGTTCTTC. Protein product: CASSLRGTSGSNEQFF.

The chain couples TRBV30 to TRBJ2-3; D perhaps matches TRBD1 (5 bases). This CDR3 is 14 amino acids long. Germline CDR1 reads GTSNPN; CDR2 reads SVGIG (reference sequence). The V end lost 4 bases, the J end lost 1 base, and 12 bases lay between the germline ends. CDR3 coding DNA: TGTGCCTGGAAATATGGCAGGGGCACAGATACGCAGTATTTT. It yields the protein CAWKYGRGTDTQYF.

The chain carries TRBV5-1 and TRBJ2-6; the match to TRBD1 covers 11 bases. This CDR3 has 18 amino acids. The V and J ends lost 5 bases and 2 bases, in that order; junction bases with no gene match: 9. Germline V gives CDR1 SGHRS, CDR2 YFSETQ. CDR3 in amino acids: CASRILGTGGTGANVLTF. CDR3 coding DNA: TGCGCCAGCAGAATACTCGGGACAGGGGGAACTGGGGCCAACGTCCTGACTTTC.

The genes are TRBV6-5 and TRBJ1-1; 11 bases line up with TRBD1. The CDR3 consists of 14 residues. V lost 6 bases, J lost 6 bases, and 6 bases stayed unmatched. The germline V gene encodes CDR1 MNHEY and CDR2 SVGAGI. CDR3 protein: CASRRTGGDPEAFF. In DNA form, the CDR3 reads TGTGCCAGCAGACGGACAGGGGGCGACCCTGAAGCTTTCTTT.

The V call is TRBV28, the J call TRBJ1-5; D is perhaps TRBD1 (5 bases). CDR1 and CDR2 from the germline V gene are MDHEN and SYDVKM. This CDR3 comprises 15 residues. The V end was cut by 2 bases, the J end by 4 bases, with 12 bases between. CDR3 sequence: CASSLGGFSNQPQHF. CDR3 coding DNA: TGTGCCAGCAGTTTAGGGGGGTTCTCTAATCAGCCCCAGCATTTT.

The V and J genes are TRBV28 and TRBJ2-1, with 16 bases identical to TRBD2. Germline-derived CDR1 and CDR2 are MDHEN and SYDVKM. The ends lost 8 bases at V and 7 bases at J; junction bases unmatched: 11. The CDR3 sequence is 17 residues long. The chain's CDR3 is CASFSWGLAGGKNEQFF. The CDR3 region has the DNA TGTGCCAGCTTTAGTTGGGGACTAGCGGGAGGGAAGAATGAGCAGTTCTTC. Variable domain in full (rest from reference TRBV28 and TRBJ2-1): DVKVTQSSRYLVKRTGEKVFLECVQDMDHENMFWYRQDPGLGLRLIYFSYDVKMKEKGDIPEGYSVSREKKERFSLILESASTNQTSMYLCASFSWGLAGGKNEQFFGPGTRLTVL.

The rearrangement links TRBV20-1 to TRBJ1-1; D ambiguous. Germline V gene sequence: CDR1 DFQATT, CDR2 SNEGSKA (reference sequence). Trimming left V 6 bases short and J 5 bases short, with 10 bases between. The CDR3 runs to 11 residues. CDR3 in amino acids: CSAPGRTEAFF. The CDR3 DNA follows: TGCAGTGCCCCGGGTAGAACTGAAGCTTTCTTT.

V and J are TRBV5-4 and TRBJ2-7; 10 bases match TRBD2. Germline CDR1 reads SGHNT; CDR2 reads YYREEE (reference sequence). This CDR3 contains 15 residues. The trim removed 2 bases at V and 7 bases at J, leaving 9 bases unmatched. The CDR3 DNA sequence: TGTGCCAGCAGCTTTAGGCTAGCGGGAGTGCGGGAGCAGTACTTC. Protein: CASSFRLAGVREQYF. Full variable domain (outside the CDR3, taken from reference TRBV5-4 and TRBJ2-7): ETGVTQSPTHLIKTRGQQVTLRCSSQSGHNTVSWYQQALGQGPQFIFQYYREEENGRGNFPPRFSGLQFPNYSSELNVNALELDDSALYLCASSFRLAGVREQYFGPGTRLTVT.

The V gene is TRBV15, the J gene TRBJ1-1, with D maybe TRBD1 (5 bases). CDR3 length equals 14 residues. Germline V CDR1 and CDR2: LNHNV, YYDKDF (reference sequence). Trimming left V 1 base short and J 0 bases short, with 6 bases between. CDR3 nucleotides: TGTGCCACCAGCAGAGGGGGCATGAACACTGAAGCTTTCTTT. Translated: CATSRGGMNTEAFF.

In DNA form, the CDR3 reads TGTGCCAGCAGTTTATCGGGCGGGACCTACTACGAGCAGTACTTC. Its protein is CASSLSGGTYYEQYF. V usage is TRBV27 and J usage is TRBJ2-7; D is possibly TRBD2 (6 bases). Per the germline V gene, CDR1 is MNHEY and CDR2 is SMNVEV (reference sequence). Trimming cost V 0 bases and J 3 bases, with 12 bases left between them. The CDR3 length is 15 residues.

The rearrangement links TRBV18 to TRBJ2-2; TRBD1 agrees at 9 bases. Germline CDR1 and CDR2: KGHSH and LQKENI. The CDR3 consists of 16 residues. V shed 6 bases, J shed 6 bases, and the junction held 11 bases outside the gene matches. The CDR3: CASSILGQGKAGELFF. CDR3 sequence (DNA): TGTGCCAGCTCCATCCTCGGACAGGGGAAAGCCGGGGAGCTGTTTTTT.

The DNA for the CDR3 is TGTGCCAGCAGTTCCTGGACTAGCGGGAGGGACCAGTTCTTC. Translated, it gives CASSSWTSGRDQFF. The chain joins TRBV27 to TRBJ2-1, with 15 bases matching TRBD2. The CDR3 sequence is 14 residues long. V was clipped by 4 bases and J by 13 bases; unmatched bases: 5. Germline V lookup: CDR1 MNHEY, CDR2 SMNVEV (reference sequence).

The J gene is TRBJ1-1, the V gene TRBV20-1; no reliable D call. V lost 4 bases and J 12 bases, leaving 12 bases between the germline ends. This CDR3 comprises 10 residues. Germline-derived CDR1 and CDR2 are DFQATT and SNEGSKA (reference sequence). The CDR3 is CSATGIGTFF. In DNA form, the CDR3 reads TGCAGTGCTACCGGGATCGGAACTTTCTTT.

The rearrangement uses TRBV10-3 and TRBJ2-7; the match to TRBD2 covers 7 bases. Germline assignment: CDR1 ENHRY and CDR2 SYGVKD. The CDR3 consists of 13 residues. Losses at the gene ends were 4 bases for V and 6 bases for J; bases not matched to a gene: 6. The CDR3 DNA reads as TGTGCCATCAGTGCATTGACGGGGGGCGAGCAGTACTTC. This gives the protein CAISALTGGEQYF.

The gene calls are TRBV30 and TRBJ2-1; D is perhaps TRBD1 (5 bases). CDR3 length: 13 amino acids. V lost 5 bases and J 6 bases, leaving 14 bases between the germline ends. Germline V lookup: CDR1 GTSNPN, CDR2 SVGIG (reference sequence). In nucleotides, the CDR3 is TGTGCCTGGGACCAGGGTTCCCCCAATGAGCAGTTCTTC. It specifies CAWDQGSPNEQFF.

In this sample, this clone turned up once. The chain recombines TRBV7-9 with TRBJ2-5, with 7 bases matching TRBD1. The CDR3 runs to 15 residues. Germline V gene lookup returns CDR1 SEHNR and CDR2 FQNEAQ (reference sequence). V shed 4 bases and J 5 bases; nucleotides not matched to a gene: 10. CDR3 DNA sequence: TGTGCCAGCAGCTCCCCAGAGGGGGCGAGGGAGACCCAGTACTTC. It yields the protein CASSSPEGARETQYF.

The chain is built from TRBV7-2 and TRBJ2-1, with 12 bases lining up with TRBD2. The length of the CDR3 is 17 residues. Germline lookup yields CDR1 SGHTA and CDR2 FQGNSA. J was trimmed by 7 bases and V by 4 bases; bases with no gene match: 11. The CDR3: CASSSLLTSGRGNEQFF. Here the CDR3 DNA reads TGTGCCAGCAGCTCACTACTGACTAGCGGGAGAGGGAATGAGCAGTTCTTC.

The V call is TRBV28, the J call TRBJ1-1; TRBD1 matches 8 bases. With V trimmed by 4 bases and J by 6 bases, 10 bases remained unmatched. Germline values: CDR1 MDHEN, CDR2 SYDVKM. This CDR3 has 15 amino acids. The chain's CDR3 is CASSSRGRGLSEAFF. The DNA of the CDR3 is TGTGCCAGCAGTTCGAGGGGCAGGGGGCTCTCTGAAGCTTTCTTT.

The rearrangement joins TRBV9 to TRBJ2-1; 8 nucleotides match TRBD2. The CDR3 loop spans 14 amino acids. In germline, CDR1 is SGDLS, CDR2 YYNGEE. V lost 3 bases to trimming and J lost 3 bases; unmatched junction nucleotides: 2. This CDR3 reads CASSATSGYNEQFF. CDR3 nucleotide sequence: TGTGCCAGCAGCGCCACTAGCGGCTACAATGAGCAGTTCTTC.

This sequence joins TRBV7-3 and TRBJ2-7; 9 bases match TRBD2. The V segment lost 2 bases and the J segment 0 bases; nucleotides outside the gene matches: 2. Per germline, CDR1 SGHTA and CDR2 FQGTGA. CDR3 size: 15 residues. CDR3 DNA: TGTGCCAGCAGCTTATATAGCGGGAGCTCCTACGAGCAGTACTTC. Amino acids: CASSLYSGSSYEQYF.